The following is a T cell receptor (beta chain) sequence with its context. Its antigen remains unidentified. Sequencing relied on a cDNA template that was reverse transcribed from extracted RNA. Libraries were prepared by immunoSEQ multiplex PCR; TCRdb keeps only in-frame clonotypes and omits some of them. The data contain approximately 200,000 clones, roughly 60% of them singletons. Treatment: oral pan-JAK inhibitor, 5-10 mg twice daily. Sorted populations comprised CD4+ and CD8+ T cells obtained from PBMCs. The sample belongs to a study of CD8+ T cells in alopecia areata. Study information: After 6 to 18 months of tofacitinib, follow-up continued 6 months off drug.

Regarding the study as a whole: Compared with mice, patients displayed less clear TCR sharing, possibly for HLA-related reasons.

V was cut by 5 bases and J by 1 base, with 11 bases left in between. This CDR3 region has 13 residues. Germline CDR1 SQVTM, CDR2 ANQGSEA. V usage is TRBV29-1 and J usage is TRBJ1-1, with no clear D. This specimen consisted of CD4+ T cells sorted from blood, obtained at week 24, from a patient treated with tofacitinib. This sequence was found in a human donor with alopecia areata. As DNA, the CDR3 is TGCAGCGTTACTAGAGACAAGAACACTGAAGCTTTCTTT. It codes for CSVTRDKNTEAFF.